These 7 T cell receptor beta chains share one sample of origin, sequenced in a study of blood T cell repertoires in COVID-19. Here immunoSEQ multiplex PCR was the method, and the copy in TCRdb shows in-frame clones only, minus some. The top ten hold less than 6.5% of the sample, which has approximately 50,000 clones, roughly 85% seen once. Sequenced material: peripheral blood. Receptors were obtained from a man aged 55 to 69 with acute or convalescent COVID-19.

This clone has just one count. This CDR3 reads CASSLLAGMNTEAFF. In nucleotides, the CDR3 is TGTGCCAGCAGCCTCCTGGCAGGAATGAACACTGAAGCTTTCTTT. The chain uses TRBV7-6 and TRBJ1-1; D is unresolved. This CDR3 region has 15 residues. Germline V CDR1 and CDR2: SGHVS, FNYEAQ. V dropped 5 bases and J dropped 0 bases, with 13 bases sitting between them.

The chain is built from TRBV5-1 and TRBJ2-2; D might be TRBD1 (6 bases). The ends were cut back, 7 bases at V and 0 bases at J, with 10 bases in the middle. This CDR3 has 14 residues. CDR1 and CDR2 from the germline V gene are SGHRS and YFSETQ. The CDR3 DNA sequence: TGCGCCAGCTCCTACAGGGCGAACACCGGGGAGCTGTTTTTT. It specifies CASSYRANTGELFF. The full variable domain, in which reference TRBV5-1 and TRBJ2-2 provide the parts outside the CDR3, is KAGVTQTPRYLIKTRGQQVTLSCSPISGHRSVSWYQQTPGQGLQFLFEYFSETQRNKGNFPGRFSGRQFSNSRSEMNVSTLELGDSALYLCASSYRANTGELFFGEGSRLTVL.

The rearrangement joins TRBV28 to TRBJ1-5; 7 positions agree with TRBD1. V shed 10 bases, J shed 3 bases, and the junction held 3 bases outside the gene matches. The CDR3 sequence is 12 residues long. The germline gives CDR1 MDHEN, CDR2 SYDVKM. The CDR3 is CATTGANQPQHF. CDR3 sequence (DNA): TGTGCCACCACAGGGGCCAATCAGCCCCAGCATTTT. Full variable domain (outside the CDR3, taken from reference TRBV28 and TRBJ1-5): DVKVTQSSRYLVKRTGEKVFLECVQDMDHENMFWYRQDPGLGLRLIYFSYDVKMKEKGDIPEGYSVSREKKERFSLILESASTNQTSMYLCATTGANQPQHFGDGTRLSIL.

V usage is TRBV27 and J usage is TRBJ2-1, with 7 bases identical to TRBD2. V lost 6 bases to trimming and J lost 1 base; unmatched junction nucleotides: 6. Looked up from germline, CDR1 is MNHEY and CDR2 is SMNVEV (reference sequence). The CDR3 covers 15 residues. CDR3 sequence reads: CASSPTSPSYNEQFF. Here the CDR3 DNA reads TGTGCCAGCAGCCCGACTAGCCCGTCCTACAATGAGCAGTTCTTC.

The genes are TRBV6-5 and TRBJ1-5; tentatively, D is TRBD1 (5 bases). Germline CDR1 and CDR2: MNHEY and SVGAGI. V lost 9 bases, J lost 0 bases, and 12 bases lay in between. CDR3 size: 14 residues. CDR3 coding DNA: TGTGCCAGTACAGGTCCGAATAGCAATCAGCCCCAGCATTTT. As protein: CASTGPNSNQPQHF.

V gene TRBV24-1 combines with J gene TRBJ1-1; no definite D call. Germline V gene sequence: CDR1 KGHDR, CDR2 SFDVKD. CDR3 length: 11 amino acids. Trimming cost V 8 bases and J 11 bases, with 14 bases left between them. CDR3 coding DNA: TGTGCCACCATGAAGGATCAGGCGGCTTTCTTT. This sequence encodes CATMKDQAAFF.

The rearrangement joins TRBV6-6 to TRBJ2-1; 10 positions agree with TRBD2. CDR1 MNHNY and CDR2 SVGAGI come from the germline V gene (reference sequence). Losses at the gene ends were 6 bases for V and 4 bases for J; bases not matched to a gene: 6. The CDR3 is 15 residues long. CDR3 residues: CASRPGLASYNEQFF. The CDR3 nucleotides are TGTGCCAGCAGACCGGGACTAGCGTCTTACAATGAGCAGTTCTTC.